This T cell receptor (beta chain) was identified during a study of PD-L1 blockade in urothelial cancer. Study information: Peripheral blood specimens exhibited a median yield of around 150,000 T cells.

Worth noting for this clone: Its antigen remains unidentified.

Germline V gives CDR1 SQVTM, CDR2 ANQGSEA. V was cut by 4 bases and J by 4 bases, with 10 bases left in between. This CDR3 has 12 amino acids. Clones were read by immunoSEQ multiplex PCR, and TCRdb kept only the in-frame ones, dropping some. The sample has tens of thousands of clones; around 90% are singletons. General study points: Durable benefit was linked to greater 3-week expansion of tumor-associated blood clones.

This material consisted of PBMCs, taken around atezolizumab (anti-PD-L1) treatment. The rearrangement joins TRBV29-1 to TRBJ1-1; D unclear. The clonotype originates from a man aged 55 to 69 with urothelial cancer. In nucleotides, the CDR3 is TGCAGCGTTGTGGGTGGCGGCACTGAAGCTTTCTTT. It specifies CSVVGGGTEAFF.